What follows are 23 T cell receptor beta chains derived from one specimen sequenced in a study of blood T cell repertoires in COVID-19. Generated by immunoSEQ multiplex PCR, the TCRdb table keeps only in-frame clones and is missing some. This table holds some 170,000 clones, about nine tenths found once. The sequencing input was peripheral blood. These receptors were collected from a woman in her 50s with acute or convalescent COVID-19.

J is TRBJ2-1 and V is TRBV7-2; D may be TRBD2 (6 bases). CDR1 and CDR2 (germline): SGHTA, FQGNSA. V was cut by 3 bases and J by 4 bases, with 13 bases left in between. There are 15 residues in the CDR3. CDR3 in DNA: TGTGCCAGCAGCTTGACTAGTGACCTGTACAATGAGCAGTTCTTC. Amino acid sequence: CASSLTSDLYNEQFF.

The genes are TRBV13 and TRBJ2-2; D is possibly TRBD2 (5 bases). The CDR3 is made up of 17 amino acids. V lost 5 bases and J 5 bases, leaving 21 bases between the germline ends. Germline V gene sequence: CDR1 PRHDT, CDR2 FYEKMQ (reference sequence). The DNA for the CDR3 is TGTGCCAGCAGCAGTCCTCCGACAACAGACTATACCGGGGAGCTGTTTTTT. The encoded protein is CASSSPPTTDYTGELFF. The whole variable domain, filled in from reference TRBV13 and TRBJ2-2, reads AAGVIQSPRHLIKEKRETATLKCYPIPRHDTVYWYQQGPGQDPQFLISFYEKMQSDKGSIPDRFSAQQFSDYHSELNMSSLELGDSALYFCASSSPPTTDYTGELFFGEGSRLTVL.

This clone is a singleton in its sample. The chain is built from TRBV4-2 and TRBJ2-2; 12 bases are shared with TRBD2. In germline, CDR1 is LGHNA, CDR2 YNFKEQ. J was trimmed by 6 bases and V by 0 bases; bases with no gene match: 11. The CDR3 extends over 19 amino acids. CDR3 DNA sequence: TGTGCCAGCAGCCAAGATCCCCTAGCGGGGGGGCCGACTGCCGGGGAGCTGTTTTTT. Amino acids: CASSQDPLAGGPTAGELFF.

The V and J genes are TRBV12-3 or TRBV12-4 and TRBJ2-1, with D unresolved. The CDR3 length is 13 residues. V was shortened by 1 base and J by 6 bases, with 7 bases between the two germline ends. CDR3 in DNA: TGTGCCAGCAGTTTAGGGCAAGTCAATGAGCAGTTCTTC. Amino acids: CASSLGQVNEQFF.

This clone was seen more than once but under ten times. The rearrangement joins TRBV15 to TRBJ2-7; weak D call: TRBD1 (6 bases). This CDR3 contains 13 residues. Per the germline V gene, CDR1 is LNHNV and CDR2 is YYDKDF (reference sequence). The V and J ends lost 9 bases and 1 base respectively, with 13 bases between them. CDR3: CATSDSSSYEQYF. The CDR3 region has the DNA TGTGCCACGTCGGACAGCAGTTCCTACGAGCAGTACTTC.

This sequence joins TRBV10-1 and TRBJ2-1; D is ambiguous. The ends were cut back, 3 bases at V and 0 bases at J, with 9 bases in the middle. CDR3 length equals 15 residues. Germline V gene lookup returns CDR1 WNHNN and CDR2 SYGVQD (reference sequence). Written as DNA, the CDR3 is TGCGCCAGCAGTGAAACTGCGAGCTCCTACAATGAGCAGTTCTTC. It translates to CASSETASSYNEQFF.

This clone turned up a few times. The chain couples TRBV6-5 to TRBJ1-2; D possibly corresponds to TRBD1 (5 bases). CDR1 and CDR2 (germline): MNHEY, SVGAGI. Between the trimmed V and J ends, which lost 7 bases and 1 base, there was a span of 16 bases. The CDR3 is 15 residues long. CDR3 bases: TGTGCCAGCACCCTCCCAGGGCCCCTTAACTATGGCTACACCTTC. Its protein product is CASTLPGPLNYGYTF.

The J gene is TRBJ2-5, the V gene TRBV24-1; TRBD1 agrees at 12 bases. V lost 2 bases, J lost 3 bases, and 3 bases stayed unmatched. The CDR3 runs 16 residues. Germline lookup yields CDR1 KGHDR and CDR2 SFDVKD. CDR3: CATSDWDRGLKETQYF. The CDR3, as DNA: TGTGCCACCAGTGATTGGGACAGGGGGCTAAAAGAGACCCAGTACTTC.

This clone was observed a handful of times. Here the CDR3 DNA reads TGCTCACCTGGAGGGTACACTGAAGCTTTCTTT. Protein: CSPGGYTEAFF. The gene calls are TRBV29-1 and TRBJ1-1; D is ambiguous. The CDR3 is made up of 11 amino acids. From germline, CDR1 is SQVTM and CDR2 ANQGSEA.

CDR3 amino acids: CASSSRRGSTYEQYF. Written as DNA, the CDR3 is TGTGCCAGCAGCTCGAGACGAGGGTCTACCTACGAGCAGTACTTC. This chain connects TRBV7-9 to TRBJ2-7; a weak D match, TRBD2 (5 bases). The CDR3 runs to 15 residues. V lost 4 bases and J 2 bases, leaving 15 bases between the germline ends. Germline CDR1 SEHNR, CDR2 FQNEAQ (reference sequence).

This chain connects TRBV7-2 to TRBJ2-7; 11 nucleotides line up with TRBD2. J gave up 4 bases and V 4 bases, and 9 bases lay outside the gene matches. The CDR3 extends over 16 amino acids. Germline CDR1 and CDR2: SGHTA and FQGNSA. This CDR3 is CASSSKSGLAEYEQYF. As DNA, the CDR3 is TGTGCCAGCAGCTCCAAATCGGGACTAGCGGAATACGAGCAGTACTTC.

The chain uses TRBV19 and TRBJ1-4; TRBD1 matches at 9 bases. CDR1 and CDR2 from the germline V gene are LNHDA and SQIVND (reference sequence). The CDR3 spans 17 residues. With V trimmed by 4 bases and J by 5 bases, 11 bases remained unmatched. The CDR3 bases are TGTGCCAGTAGTAAATTAGACACAGGGGGCGCAAATGAAAAACTGTTTTTT. Amino acid sequence: CASSKLDTGGANEKLFF.

The rearrangement joins TRBV6-5 to TRBJ1-5, with a weak D call TRBD1 (6 bases). Germline CDR1 MNHEY, CDR2 SVGAGI. V lost 4 bases and J lost 6, with 19 bases in between. CDR3 size: 16 residues. CDR3 sequence (DNA): TGTGCCAGCAGTTCTGACCGGACAGTATCTCCTCAGCCCCAGCATTTT. It encodes CASSSDRTVSPQPQHF.

The chain employs TRBV11-2 and TRBJ2-1; D is possibly TRBD2 (5 bases). Deletions cut 5 bases from V and 2 bases from J, with 10 bases between. Germline V CDR1 and CDR2: SGHAT, FQNNGV. The CDR3 length is 14 residues. CDR3 nucleotide sequence: TGTGCCAGCAGCACGGGATTTCCCTACAATGAGCAGTTCTTC. Protein product: CASSTGFPYNEQFF.

This clone was counted a single time. The germline gene is not matched at one end of the junction; a read error may be the cause. The gene calls are TRBV10-3 and TRBJ1-2; D ambiguous. Germline CDR1 ENHRY, CDR2 SYGVKD. CDR3 length: 11 amino acids. CDR3 sequence (DNA): TGTGCCATCAGTGAGTCGTGGTTTTCCAGCTTC. This translates into CAISESWFSSF.

This clone was detected ten times or more. V is TRBV5-6 and J is TRBJ1-2; D uncertain. This CDR3 has 16 residues. Germline assignment: CDR1 SGHDT and CDR2 YYEEEE. V was cut by 0 bases and J by 0 bases, with 12 bases left in between. CDR3 bases: TGTGCCAGCAGCTTGGGCAGTCTCTTGGCTAACTATGGCTACACCTTC. Translated, it gives CASSLGSLLANYGYTF.

The chain uses TRBV5-1 and TRBJ2-2, with D possibly matching TRBD2 (6 bases). The germline CDR1 and CDR2 sequences are SGHRS and YFSETQ. V lost 0 bases, J lost 5 bases, and 14 bases lay in between. There are 16 residues in the CDR3. CDR3: CASSLEPARGTGELFF. In DNA form, the CDR3 reads TGCGCCAGCAGCTTGGAACCGGCCCGGGGGACCGGGGAGCTGTTTTTT. The whole variable domain, filled in from reference TRBV5-1 and TRBJ2-2, reads KAGVTQTPRYLIKTRGQQVTLSCSPISGHRSVSWYQQTPGQGLQFLFEYFSETQRNKGNFPGRFSGRQFSNSRSEMNVSTLELGDSALYLCASSLEPARGTGELFFGEGSRLTVL.

This chain joins TRBV5-1 and TRBJ1-5; tentative D call: TRBD1 (6 bases). The V end lost 4 bases, the J end lost 6 bases, and 14 bases lay between the germline ends. Per the germline V gene, CDR1 is SGHRS and CDR2 is YFSETQ. The CDR3 is made up of 14 amino acids. CDR3 region: CASSPQGNSQPQHF. CDR3 nucleotide sequence: TGCGCCAGCAGCCCTCAGGGGAATAGTCAGCCCCAGCATTTT.

This clone has only a few counts. Other nucleotide sequences from this sample produce the same CDR3. The V gene is TRBV11-3, the J gene TRBJ2-2; no clear D. Trimming removed 5 bases at V and 4 bases at J, with 8 bases between. Germline CDR1 and CDR2: SGHNT and YENEEA. The CDR3 extends over 13 amino acids. CDR3 DNA: TGTGCCAGCAGCCCACAATTCACCGGGGAGCTGTTTTTT. This codes for CASSPQFTGELFF.

The chain couples TRBV24-1 to TRBJ2-1; 12 nucleotides line up with TRBD2. Germline CDR1 KGHDR, CDR2 SFDVKD. V shed 4 bases, J shed 8 bases, and the junction held 14 bases outside the gene matches. CDR3 length: 18 amino acids. CDR3 in amino acids: CATSERGPGTSGLDEQFF. In DNA, the CDR3 is TGTGCCACCAGTGAGCGGGGACCGGGGACTAGCGGGTTGGATGAGCAGTTCTTC.

V usage is TRBV12-3 or TRBV12-4 and J usage is TRBJ1-5; D gene unclear. This CDR3 spans 11 amino acids. Trimming pared 3 bases from V and 9 bases from J, leaving 6 bases between. The CDR3 loop reads CASSFGGPQHF. CDR3 bases: TGTGCCAGCAGTTTCGGAGGGCCCCAGCATTTT.

The sample holds one count of this clone. The chain couples TRBV20-1 to TRBJ2-4; a weak D match, TRBD2 (5 bases). V dropped 3 bases and J dropped 8 bases, with 11 bases sitting between them. This CDR3 has 12 residues. Germline V CDR1 and CDR2: DFQATT, SNEGSKA (reference sequence). The CDR3 sequence: CSASENGDIQYF. CDR3 coding DNA: TGCAGTGCTAGTGAGAACGGGGACATTCAGTACTTC.

This chain links TRBV10-3 with TRBJ1-4; D not certain. Germline V gives CDR1 ENHRY, CDR2 SYGVKD. The CDR3 sequence is 15 residues long. V gave up 3 bases and J gave up 0 bases, with 8 bases separating them. Here the CDR3 reads CAISDRGATNEKLFF. CDR3 bases: TGTGCCATCAGTGACCGCGGCGCAACTAATGAAAAACTGTTTTTT.